These 7 T cell receptor beta chains were sequenced from one sample in a study of blood T cell repertoires in COVID-19. TCRdb's table, derived via immunoSEQ multiplex PCR, lists solely in-frame clones and lacks some. Among some 150,000 clones listed, approximately 83% were seen once. Sample: peripheral blood. These receptors were obtained from a human donor in a cohort sampled during active COVID-19.

The chain links TRBV7-9 to TRBJ1-1, with D perhaps matching TRBD1 (5 bases). The CDR3 runs to 13 residues. Trimming left V 3 bases short and J 1 base short, with 6 bases between. Looked up from germline, CDR1 is SEHNR and CDR2 is FQNEAQ (reference sequence). As DNA, the CDR3 is TGTGCCAGCAGCTTGACAGCGAACACTGAAGCTTTCTTT. It codes for CASSLTANTEAFF.

The chain links TRBV28 to TRBJ1-5; a possible D gene is TRBD1 (6 bases). Per the germline V gene, CDR1 is MDHEN and CDR2 is SYDVKM. The CDR3 spans 17 residues. Trimming shortened V by 7 bases and J by 2 bases, and 21 bases separated the two germline ends. CDR3 sequence (DNA): TGTGCCAGCATAGGTCAGACAGGTCCCTTTGGCAATCAGCCCCAGCATTTT. Its translation is CASIGQTGPFGNQPQHF.

This clone is judged medium-sized (0.01 to 0.1%). V is TRBV28 and J is TRBJ1-5, with D uncertain. This CDR3 comprises 14 residues. Germline V gives CDR1 MDHEN, CDR2 SYDVKM. V lost 6 bases to trimming and J lost 6 bases, with 15 bases between them. This chain's CDR3 is CASRSLPRGQPQHF. The CDR3 DNA follows: TGTGCCAGCAGATCCCTACCTCGAGGTCAGCCCCAGCATTTT.

This clone was picked up a small number of times. The chain has TRBV7-9 and TRBJ2-2, with 8 bases lining up with TRBD1. CDR3 length equals 16 residues. Trimming removed 2 bases from V and 6 bases from J; junction bases left unmatched: 8. CDR1 SEHNR and CDR2 FQNEAQ come from the germline V gene (reference sequence). The CDR3 DNA reads TGTGCCAGCAGCTTAAGTTGGCAGGGGGCTGCCGGGGAGCTGTTTTTT. Protein: CASSLSWQGAAGELFF. Complete variable domain (other parts from reference TRBV7-9 and TRBJ2-2): DTGVSQNPRHKITKRGQNVTFRCDPISEHNRLYWYRQTLGQGPEFLTYFQNEAQLEKSRLLSDRFSAERPKGSFSTLEIQRTEQGDSAMYLCASSLSWQGAAGELFFGEGSRLTVL.

The chain has TRBV7-8 and TRBJ2-1; D may be TRBD1 (6 bases). The germline gives CDR1 SGHVS, CDR2 FQNEAQ. V lost 6 bases and J lost 2, with 17 bases in between. CDR3 length: 16 amino acids. In nucleotides, the CDR3 is TGTGCCAGCAGACTAACAGGGAGCACTACCTACAATGAGCAGTTCTTC. It codes for CASRLTGSTTYNEQFF. The full variable domain, in which reference TRBV7-8 and TRBJ2-1 provide the parts outside the CDR3, is GAGVSQSPRYKVAKRGQDVALRCDPISGHVSLFWYQQALGQGPEFLTYFQNEAQLDKSGLPSDRFFAERPEGSVSTLKIQRTQQEDSAVYLCASRLTGSTTYNEQFFGPGTRLTVL.

This clone appeared a single time. The rearrangement joins TRBV28 to TRBJ1-5, with D possibly TRBD1 on 6 matching bases. CDR3 size: 16 residues. CDR1 and CDR2 from the germline V gene are MDHEN and SYDVKM. Trimming pared 7 bases from V and 2 bases from J, leaving 18 bases between. Written as DNA, the CDR3 is TGTGCCAGCAATGAAGGTGGCAGGGGAGGCAATCAGCCCCAGCATTTT. It codes for CASNEGGRGGNQPQHF.

J is TRBJ2-3 and V is TRBV5-1; 7 positions agree with TRBD2. The CDR3 is 15 residues long. The V segment lost 2 bases and the J segment 6 bases; nucleotides outside the gene matches: 9. In germline, CDR1 is SGHRS, CDR2 YFSETQ. The CDR3 DNA reads as TGCGCCAGCAGCTTTACCCGACTAGCTCAGGATACGCAGTATTTT. Protein product: CASSFTRLAQDTQYF.